A selection of T cell receptor beta chains follows, all from one sample in a study of T cells after yellow fever vaccination. TCRdb called the 5' RACE reads again in MiXCR, with one record for every CDR3 protein. The sample has approximately 250,000 distinct CDR3 sequences, 5.2% seen once. The sequences come from CD4+ T cells sorted from PBMCs, collected on the day of the yellow fever booster vaccination. All receptors come from a man between 18 and 29 years old who received the YFV17D yellow fever vaccine. The CDR3 runs from the conserved cysteine through the conserved F or W. Each record gives: J gene, V gene, clone size, D gene, CDR3 length, CDR3 DNA, CDR3 protein. D genes are given only for firm matches. Clone size is not always given. Where it is, it says once, few, many or a class for expanded clones.

j_call: TRBJ2-2; v_call: TRBV29-1; clone_size: -; d_call: TRBD2; cdr3_length: 16; cdr3_nt: TGCAGCGCCGACGGGACTAGCGGGGGGGCGCCCGGGGAGCTGTTTTTT; cdr3_aa: CSADGTSGGAPGELFF
j_call: TRBJ1-2; v_call: TRBV5-4; clone_size: many; d_call: TRBD1; cdr3_length: 13; cdr3_nt: TGTGCCAGCAGCTTCGGACAGGGGGACGGCTACACCTTC; cdr3_aa: CASSFGQGDGYTF
j_call: TRBJ1-3; v_call: TRBV29-1; clone_size: many; d_call: -; cdr3_length: 12; cdr3_nt: TGCAGCGTTGCCGAGGCGGGAAACACCATATATTTT; cdr3_aa: CSVAEAGNTIYF
j_call: TRBJ2-5; v_call: TRBV7-7; clone_size: -; d_call: TRBD2; cdr3_length: 13; cdr3_nt: TGTGCCAGCAGCTTGGGTAGCGGGGCGACCCAGTACTTC; cdr3_aa: CASSLGSGATQYF
j_call: TRBJ2-1; v_call: TRBV11-2; clone_size: many; d_call: -; cdr3_length: 12; cdr3_nt: TGTGCCAGCAGCCCAGGACACAATGAGCAGTTCTTC; cdr3_aa: CASSPGHNEQFF
j_call: TRBJ2-5; v_call: TRBV7-6; clone_size: -; d_call: TRBD2; cdr3_length: 17; cdr3_nt: TGTGCCAGCAGCTCCCGCTGGCGGGGGGGTAGAGGCGAGACCCAGTACTTC; cdr3_aa: CASSSRWRGGRGETQYF
j_call: TRBJ2-1; v_call: TRBV20-1; clone_size: many; d_call: TRBD2; cdr3_length: 14; cdr3_nt: TGCAGTGCTCTCGGGGGGTATACAATAAATGAGCAGTTCTTC; cdr3_aa: CSALGGYTINEQFF
j_call: TRBJ1-2; v_call: TRBV7-6; clone_size: few; d_call: -; cdr3_length: 12; cdr3_nt: TGTGCCAGCAGCCCAGGGATCGGTGGCTACACCTTC; cdr3_aa: CASSPGIGGYTF
j_call: TRBJ2-3; v_call: TRBV5-1; clone_size: -; d_call: TRBD2; cdr3_length: 16; cdr3_nt: TGCGCCAGCAGCTTGGGAGCTAGCGGGGGCACAGATACGCAGTATTTT; cdr3_aa: CASSLGASGGTDTQYF
j_call: TRBJ1-3; v_call: TRBV7-2; clone_size: -; d_call: -; cdr3_length: 15; cdr3_nt: TGTGCCAGCAGCTTAGACGGGGGGAGGAGAAACACCATATATTTT; cdr3_aa: CASSLDGGRRNTIYF
j_call: TRBJ2-1; v_call: TRBV28; clone_size: many; d_call: -; cdr3_length: 15; cdr3_nt: TGTGCCAGCTACCATGGGGTGGCAGGCCAGGATGAGCAGTTCTTC; cdr3_aa: CASYHGVAGQDEQFF
j_call: TRBJ2-3; v_call: TRBV9; clone_size: few; d_call: -; cdr3_length: 15; cdr3_nt: TGTGCCAGCAGCGTAGGAGGGTGGAGCACAGATACGCAGTATTTT; cdr3_aa: CASSVGGWSTDTQYF
j_call: TRBJ2-7; v_call: TRBV10-3; clone_size: -; d_call: -; cdr3_length: 13; cdr3_nt: TGTGCCATCAGTGACGCGACAGTCTACGAGCAGTACTTC; cdr3_aa: CAISDATVYEQYF
j_call: TRBJ2-2; v_call: TRBV5-1; clone_size: -; d_call: TRBD1; cdr3_length: 16; cdr3_nt: TGCGCCAGCAGCGTTCTCGGACAGGGGGTCACCGGGGAGCTGTTTTTT; cdr3_aa: CASSVLGQGVTGELFF
j_call: TRBJ2-5; v_call: TRBV7-9; clone_size: few; d_call: -; cdr3_length: 14; cdr3_nt: TGTGCCAGCAGCTTAAGGTCCAATCAAGAGACCCAGTACTTC; cdr3_aa: CASSLRSNQETQYF
j_call: TRBJ2-7; v_call: TRBV10-2; clone_size: few; d_call: -; cdr3_length: 13; cdr3_nt: TGCGCCAGCAGTTTAGGGGGGGACTACGAGCAGTACTTC; cdr3_aa: CASSLGGDYEQYF
j_call: TRBJ2-3; v_call: TRBV12-3/TRBV12-4; clone_size: many; d_call: TRBD2; cdr3_length: 16; cdr3_nt: TGTGCCAGCACCACCCGGCCTAGCGGGGCGGGAGATACGCAGTATTTT; cdr3_aa: CASTTRPSGAGDTQYF
j_call: TRBJ1-1; v_call: TRBV12-3/TRBV12-4; clone_size: many; d_call: -; cdr3_length: 13; cdr3_nt: TGTGCCAGCAGTTTACAGGTGAACACTGAAGCTTTCTTT; cdr3_aa: CASSLQVNTEAFF
j_call: TRBJ1-2; v_call: TRBV29-1; clone_size: -; d_call: TRBD1; cdr3_length: 14; cdr3_nt: TGCAGCGTTGGGGCGGGACAGGTGGACTATGGCTACACCTTC; cdr3_aa: CSVGAGQVDYGYTF
j_call: TRBJ2-1; v_call: TRBV18; clone_size: -; d_call: TRBD1; cdr3_length: 15; cdr3_nt: TGTGCCAGCTCACCACCCGGGACAGGGTACAATGAGCAGTTCTTC; cdr3_aa: CASSPPGTGYNEQFF
j_call: TRBJ2-3; v_call: TRBV5-1; clone_size: -; d_call: TRBD2; cdr3_length: 17; cdr3_nt: TGCGCCAGCAGCTTGGACCCCCCAGCGGGGGGGACAGATACGCAGTATTTT; cdr3_aa: CASSLDPPAGGTDTQYF
j_call: TRBJ2-2; v_call: TRBV4-1; clone_size: -; d_call: -; cdr3_length: 14; cdr3_nt: TGCGCCAGCAGCCATCCCGGACAGTCCGGGGAGCTGTTTTTT; cdr3_aa: CASSHPGQSGELFF
j_call: TRBJ1-5; v_call: TRBV6-5; clone_size: few; d_call: -; cdr3_length: 16; cdr3_nt: TGTGCCAGCAGCCCCCGGGGGGGGTATAGCAATCAGCCCCAGCATTTT; cdr3_aa: CASSPRGGYSNQPQHF
j_call: TRBJ1-1; v_call: TRBV3-1; clone_size: -; d_call: -; cdr3_length: 14; cdr3_nt: TGTGCCAGCAGCCAAATGAGGGCAATGACTGAAGCTTTCTTT; cdr3_aa: CASSQMRAMTEAFF
j_call: TRBJ2-1; v_call: TRBV27; clone_size: few; d_call: -; cdr3_length: 14; cdr3_nt: TGTGCCAGCACCGCCCTGGACAGCTACAATGAGCAGTTCTTC; cdr3_aa: CASTALDSYNEQFF
j_call: TRBJ2-7; v_call: TRBV7-3; clone_size: many; d_call: -; cdr3_length: 13; cdr3_nt: TGTGCCAGCAGCTCCGCAGACGGTTACGAGCAGTACTTC; cdr3_aa: CASSSADGYEQYF
j_call: TRBJ2-7; v_call: TRBV5-5; clone_size: few; d_call: TRBD2; cdr3_length: 16; cdr3_nt: TGTGCCAGCAGCTTTGGTCCTAGCGGGGGCTCCTACGAGCAGTACTTC; cdr3_aa: CASSFGPSGGSYEQYF
j_call: TRBJ1-1; v_call: TRBV7-2; clone_size: -; d_call: -; cdr3_length: 15; cdr3_nt: TGTGCCAGCAGCTTAGAAAAGGGTAGGAGCACTGAAGCTTTCTTT; cdr3_aa: CASSLEKGRSTEAFF
j_call: TRBJ2-1; v_call: TRBV24-1; clone_size: -; d_call: -; cdr3_length: 12; cdr3_nt: TGTGCCACCGGAAACGTACAGGATGAGCAGTTCTTC; cdr3_aa: CATGNVQDEQFF
j_call: TRBJ1-5; v_call: TRBV5-6; clone_size: -; d_call: TRBD1; cdr3_length: 15; cdr3_nt: TGTGCCAGCAGCTTTACAGGGGGCGTTGGTCAGCCCCAGCATTTT; cdr3_aa: CASSFTGGVGQPQHF
j_call: TRBJ2-5; v_call: TRBV7-3; clone_size: many; d_call: TRBD1; cdr3_length: 14; cdr3_nt: TGTGCCAGCAGCGAGACAGGGGCGGTAGAGACCCAGTACTTC; cdr3_aa: CASSETGAVETQYF